These 29 T cell receptor beta chains share one sample of origin, sequenced in a study of blood T cell repertoires in COVID-19. Measured with immunoSEQ multiplex PCR; TCRdb has only the in-frame clones, and not every one. The data contain 310,000 or so clones, 87% of them singletons. Specimen: peripheral blood. These TCRs come from a woman in her fifties or sixties who had recovered from COVID-19.

This clone came up a few times. The chain uses TRBV11-2 and TRBJ1-2, with a possible D match to TRBD1 (5 bases). V dropped 7 bases and J dropped 0 bases, with 12 bases sitting between them. Germline V CDR1 and CDR2: SGHAT, FQNNGV. The CDR3 loop spans 14 amino acids. CDR3 residues: CASTRGGTNYGYTF. In DNA, the CDR3 is TGTGCCAGCACCCGCGGGGGGACTAACTATGGCTACACCTTC.

This chain connects TRBV5-1 to TRBJ2-1; maybe TRBD1 (5 bases). Germline V CDR1 and CDR2: SGHRS, YFSETQ. This CDR3 is 15 amino acids long. V was shortened by 4 bases and J by 0 bases, with 11 bases between the two germline ends. CDR3 sequence reads: CASSPTATSYNEQFF. DNA of the CDR3: TGCGCCAGCAGCCCGACAGCAACCTCCTACAATGAGCAGTTCTTC.

This chain links TRBV25-1 with TRBJ2-6; no clear D. CDR1 and CDR2 (germline): MGHDK, SYGVNS. Trimming shortened V by 6 bases and J by 4 bases, and 7 bases separated the two germline ends. The CDR3 has 13 residues. The CDR3 DNA is TGTGCCAGCAGCGGTGTCGGGGCCAACGTCCTGACTTTC. Protein product: CASSGVGANVLTF.

This clone came up once. This chain links TRBV7-3 with TRBJ2-2; weak D call: TRBD2 (6 bases). CDR3 length equals 16 residues. Trimming cost V 6 bases and J 4 bases, with 18 bases left between them. The germline V gene encodes CDR1 SGHTA and CDR2 FQGTGA. The CDR3 region has the DNA TGTGCCAGCAGTTTAGGAGGGCTTGGGGGCACCGGGGAGCTGTTTTTT. Protein product: CASSLGGLGGTGELFF. Based on the CDR3 plus reference TRBV7-3 and TRBJ2-2, the full variable domain is GAGVSQTPSNKVTEKGKYVELRCDPISGHTALYWYRQSLGQGPEFLIYFQGTGAADDSGLPNDRFFAVRPEGSVSTLKIQRTERGDSAVYLCASSLGGLGGTGELFFGEGSRLTVL.

CDR3 nucleotide sequence: TGTGCCAGCAGTCGGACAGGAAATCAGCCCCAGCATTTT. This translates into CASSRTGNQPQHF. The chain couples TRBV2 to TRBJ1-5; TRBD1 matches at 7 bases. The V gene end was trimmed by 5 bases and the J gene end by 4 bases; junction bases not matched to a gene: 2. Germline V CDR1 and CDR2: SNHLY, FYNNEI. This CDR3 region has 13 residues.

The chain carries TRBV9 and TRBJ2-1, with D possibly being TRBD1 (6 bases). This CDR3 has 15 amino acids. CDR1 is SGDLS, CDR2 YYNGEE, per germline. The V end was cut by 0 bases, the J end by 4 bases, with 11 bases between. The CDR3 region is CASSVAGQGYNEQFF. CDR3 sequence (DNA): TGTGCCAGCAGCGTAGCTGGGCAGGGGTACAATGAGCAGTTCTTC.

The V gene is TRBV5-5, the J gene TRBJ2-3; 13 bases are shared with TRBD2. The ends lost 3 bases at V and 5 bases at J; junction bases unmatched: 9. Germline V gives CDR1 SGHKS, CDR2 YYEKEE (reference sequence). The CDR3 is 17 amino acids. The CDR3 DNA sequence: TGTGCCAGCAGCTCGGGACTAGCGGGGCCGTGGAAAGATACGCAGTATTTT. It yields the protein CASSSGLAGPWKDTQYF.

This chain connects TRBV30 to TRBJ1-2; a possible D gene is TRBD1 (6 bases). Looked up from germline, CDR1 is GTSNPN and CDR2 is SVGIG (reference sequence). The CDR3 has 13 residues. The germline V and J ends were trimmed by 0 bases and 11 bases, with 16 bases remaining between them. The CDR3 DNA sequence: TGTGCCTGGAGTGTGGGGCAGGGGCCTGGTTACACCTTC. It codes for CAWSVGQGPGYTF.

V and J are TRBV5-5 and TRBJ1-1; TRBD1 aligns across 10 bases. Germline CDR1 reads SGHKS; CDR2 reads YYEKEE (reference sequence). This CDR3 has 16 residues. V was clipped by 3 bases and J by 2 bases; unmatched bases: 7. CDR3 in amino acids: CASSSGTGAANTEAFF. The CDR3 nucleotides are TGTGCCAGCAGCTCCGGGACAGGGGCCGCAAACACTGAAGCTTTCTTT.

This chain joins TRBV5-1 and TRBJ1-1; D might be TRBD1 (5 bases). Trimming removed 0 bases from V and 1 base from J, with 10 bases in between. The CDR3 extends over 15 amino acids. Germline lookup yields CDR1 SGHRS and CDR2 YFSETQ. This chain's CDR3 is CASSLVGGKNTEAFF. The CDR3 coding sequence is TGCGCCAGCAGCTTGGTCGGGGGGAAGAACACTGAAGCTTTCTTT.

This clone was detected once. The CDR3 nucleotides are TGCGCCAGCAGCCAAGATAGCGACAAAACTAATGAAAAACTGTTTTTT. Translating gives CASSQDSDKTNEKLFF. The V call is TRBV4-1, the J call TRBJ1-4; D is uncertain. Trimming cost V 0 bases and J 1 base, with 9 bases left between them. CDR3 length equals 16 residues. Germline-derived CDR1 and CDR2 are MGHRA and YSYEKL.

The V call is TRBV5-4, the J call TRBJ1-2; 10 positions match TRBD1. Unmatched junction bases numbered 0, after V lost 0 bases and J lost 4 bases. Germline lookup yields CDR1 SGHNT and CDR2 YYREEE (reference sequence). The CDR3 consists of 14 residues. The CDR3 coding sequence is TGTGCCAGCAGCTTGGGGACAGGGGGCTATGGCTACACCTTC. Translating gives CASSLGTGGYGYTF.

A single count supports this clone. The V call is TRBV28, the J call TRBJ2-1; D is possibly TRBD2 (6 bases). The length of the CDR3 is 14 residues. The germline CDR1 and CDR2 sequences are MDHEN and SYDVKM. Trimming removed 3 bases at V and 6 bases at J, with 12 bases between. The CDR3 loop is CASSFLGLSNEQFF. DNA of the CDR3: TGTGCCAGCAGTTTTCTGGGACTCAGCAATGAGCAGTTCTTC.

This sequence joins TRBV28 and TRBJ2-1, with 12 bases identical to TRBD2. The CDR3 sequence is 15 residues long. Looked up from germline, CDR1 is MDHEN and CDR2 is SYDVKM. Trimming cost V 6 bases and J 10 bases; bases outside gene matches: 10. CDR3 nucleotide sequence: TGTGCCAGCAGCCTACCCTGGACTAGCGGGAACGAGCAGTTCTTC. As protein: CASSLPWTSGNEQFF. The entire variable domain, with the rest obtained from reference TRBV28 and TRBJ2-1, is as follows: DVKVTQSSRYLVKRTGEKVFLECVQDMDHENMFWYRQDPGLGLRLIYFSYDVKMKEKGDIPEGYSVSREKKERFSLILESASTNQTSMYLCASSLPWTSGNEQFFGPGTRLTVL.

The chain uses TRBV7-3 and TRBJ1-1, with D possibly being TRBD1 (5 bases). The CDR3 covers 13 residues. Germline CDR1 SGHTA, CDR2 FQGTGA. The V end was cut by 5 bases, the J end by 7 bases, with 14 bases between. The CDR3 nucleotides are TGTGCCAGCAGCCCCCCCGGCAGGGTTGAAGCTTTCTTT. Translating gives CASSPPGRVEAFF.

This clone is a singleton in its sample. The V call is TRBV28, the J call TRBJ1-5; D is perhaps TRBD1 (6 bases). CDR3 length equals 14 residues. From germline, CDR1 is MDHEN and CDR2 SYDVKM. V lost 10 bases and J 1 base, leaving 14 bases between the germline ends. This CDR3 reads CATSRGGSNQPQHF. In DNA, the CDR3 is TGTGCCACTTCCCGGGGGGGCAGCAATCAGCCCCAGCATTTT.

The chain combines TRBV24-1 with TRBJ2-1; 9 positions match TRBD2. The V gene's germline CDR1 is KGHDR and CDR2 SFDVKD. The CDR3 has 18 residues. V gave up 2 bases and J gave up 1 base; unmatched junction bases: 8. The CDR3 spells CATSDSGGRAGSYNEQFF. The CDR3 region has the DNA TGTGCCACCAGTGATTCGGGCGGGAGGGCCGGGTCCTACAATGAGCAGTTCTTC.

This chain connects TRBV7-2 to TRBJ2-1; D not resolved. Trimming took off 3 bases at V and 7 bases at J, with 25 bases between the two ends. CDR1 and CDR2 from the germline V gene are SGHTA and FQGNSA. There are 18 residues in the CDR3. The CDR3 region has the DNA TGTGCCAGCAGCTTCCAACCCCTAACGAGAAAAAAAGCGAATGAGCAGTTCTTC. This translates into CASSFQPLTRKKANEQFF.

The chain has TRBV28 and TRBJ1-3; D is unclear. Deletions cut 7 bases from V and 0 bases from J, with 13 bases between. The CDR3 is 15 residues long. Germline loops: CDR1 MDHEN, CDR2 SYDVKM. The CDR3 DNA sequence: TGTGCCAGCATTCGGAGAGACCGCTCTGGAAACACCATATATTTT. It translates to CASIRRDRSGNTIYF.

The chain carries TRBV10-3 and TRBJ1-1; 8 nucleotides match TRBD1. V trimming: 5 bases; J trimming: 1 base; junction bases outside the gene matches: 3. The length of the CDR3 is 14 residues. The germline V gene has CDR1 ENHRY and CDR2 SYGVKD. The CDR3 protein is CAISLGQANTEAFF. The CDR3 DNA follows: TGTGCCATCAGTCTGGGACAGGCGAACACTGAAGCTTTCTTT.

The genes are TRBV18 and TRBJ1-2, with 8 positions matching TRBD1. J lost 1 base, V lost 3 bases, and 1 base had no gene match. Germline V gene sequence: CDR1 KGHSH, CDR2 LQKENI. The CDR3 consists of 14 residues. DNA for the CDR3: TGTGCCAGCTCACCGACAGGGGTTAACTATGGCTACACCTTC. Its translation is CASSPTGVNYGYTF.

The V and J genes are TRBV7-2 and TRBJ1-5; no clear D. Trimming took 5 bases from V and 2 from J, leaving 13 bases between them. Germline-derived CDR1 and CDR2 are SGHTA and FQGNSA. CDR3 length: 15 amino acids. CDR3 region: CASSPGSAGNQPQHF. In DNA, the CDR3 is TGTGCCAGCAGCCCGGGGTCCGCGGGCAATCAGCCCCAGCATTTT.

The chain couples TRBV19 to TRBJ1-2, with 8 positions matching TRBD1. Per germline, CDR1 LNHDA and CDR2 SQIVND (reference sequence). This CDR3 has 15 amino acids. With 3 bases clipped from V and 0 bases from J, the junction kept 3 bases outside the gene matches. In DNA, the CDR3 is TGTGCCAGTAGTATCGGGACAGGAGCTAACTATGGCTACACCTTC. This codes for CASSIGTGANYGYTF.

The count of this clone is one. The chain carries TRBV10-3 and TRBJ1-4; D gene uncertain. Germline V lookup: CDR1 ENHRY, CDR2 SYGVKD. The CDR3 totals 13 residues. Trimming left V 0 bases short and J 8 bases short, with 7 bases between. CDR3 protein: CAISESGGEKLFF. As DNA, the CDR3 is TGTGCCATCAGTGAGTCAGGAGGCGAAAAACTGTTTTTT.

V is TRBV19 and J is TRBJ1-5, with TRBD1 matching 7 bases. The V gene end was trimmed by 6 bases and the J gene end by 7 bases; junction bases not matched to a gene: 9. This CDR3 spans 14 amino acids. Germline V gene lookup returns CDR1 LNHDA and CDR2 SQIVND (reference sequence). The CDR3 region has the DNA TGTGCCAGTAGCCTAAGACAGGGTGGCCAGCCCCAGCATTTT. This gives the protein CASSLRQGGQPQHF.

The V call is TRBV4-2, the J call TRBJ1-1; D possibly corresponds to TRBD1 (6 bases). The germline gives CDR1 LGHNA, CDR2 YNFKEQ. The ends were cut back, 0 bases at V and 11 bases at J, with 16 bases in the middle. The length of the CDR3 is 14 residues. Here the CDR3 reads CASSQDVDSPGAFF. For the CDR3, the DNA is TGTGCCAGCAGCCAAGATGTGGACAGCCCGGGTGCTTTCTTT.

This clone has more than one count but fewer than ten. This rearrangement joins TRBV30 to TRBJ1-1, with D tentatively TRBD1 (6 bases). The CDR3 has 14 amino acids. Trimming pared 0 bases from V and 0 bases from J, leaving 8 bases between. Germline-derived CDR1 and CDR2 are GTSNPN and SVGIG (reference sequence). CDR3 coding DNA: TGTGCCTGGAGTGTACAGGGAGTGAACACTGAAGCTTTCTTT. It is translated as CAWSVQGVNTEAFF.

A few counts support this clone. This chain links TRBV10-3 with TRBJ2-3; 8 bases agree with TRBD1. Germline assignment: CDR1 ENHRY and CDR2 SYGVKD. The CDR3 spans 15 residues. V gave up 2 bases and J gave up 6 bases; unmatched junction bases: 7. DNA of the CDR3: TGTGCCATCAGTGAGCCCCAGGGGGCGAGGGATACGCAGTATTTT. Encoded protein: CAISEPQGARDTQYF.

The V gene is TRBV28, the J gene TRBJ2-3; 7 nucleotides align to TRBD2. The CDR3 totals 15 residues. V lost 2 bases, J lost 2 bases, and 4 bases stayed unmatched. The germline V gene has CDR1 MDHEN and CDR2 SYDVKM. The CDR3 DNA reads as TGTGCCAGCAGTTTAGTGGGAGGGCCCACAGATACGCAGTATTTT. This encodes CASSLVGGPTDTQYF.